The 25 T cell receptor beta chains presented below share a single source sample, sequenced in a study of blood T cell repertoires in COVID-19. Assay used: immunoSEQ multiplex PCR; TCRdb lists only in-frame clones, some missing. Of under 300,000 clones in the sample, approximately 83% were seen once. The source material was peripheral blood. These receptors were collected from a woman in her 70s with acute or convalescent COVID-19.

The CDR3 DNA follows: TGTGCCAGCAGCTTAGAGACAGACAATAGTGAAGCTTTCTTT. Translation gives CASSLETDNSEAFF. This chain connects TRBV7-9 to TRBJ1-1, with D possibly TRBD1 on 5 matching bases. Germline V gene sequence: CDR1 SEHNR, CDR2 FQNEAQ (reference sequence). The CDR3 is made up of 14 amino acids. The V end was cut by 1 base, the J end by 7 bases, with 13 bases between.

The V gene is TRBV7-9, the J gene TRBJ1-4; 7 nucleotides align to TRBD1. CDR3 length equals 15 residues. From germline, CDR1 is SEHNR and CDR2 FQNEAQ (reference sequence). Trimming removed 1 base from V and 8 bases from J; junction bases left unmatched: 7. DNA for the CDR3: TGTGCCAGCAGCTTAGGACAGGGAGGTTACGAAAAACTGTTTTTT. Translation: CASSLGQGGYEKLFF.

This chain uses TRBV5-1 with TRBJ2-1; TRBD1 matches 8 bases. This CDR3 is 14 amino acids long. V trimming: 3 bases; J trimming: 8 bases; junction bases outside the gene matches: 7. Per the germline V gene, CDR1 is SGHRS and CDR2 is YFSETQ. The CDR3 here is CASSSGQDRDEQFF. Here the CDR3 DNA reads TGCGCCAGCAGCTCGGGACAGGACCGGGATGAGCAGTTCTTC.

This clone was detected a few times. At the DNA level, this CDR3 is encoded by other sequences in the same sample as well. The J gene is TRBJ1-6, the V gene TRBV2; 9 bases match TRBD1. There are 14 residues in the CDR3. CDR1 is SNHLY, CDR2 FYNNEI, per germline. V lost 3 bases to trimming and J lost 8 bases; unmatched junction nucleotides: 2. The CDR3 sequence: CASSEGTGYSPLHF. CDR3 in DNA: TGTGCCAGCAGTGAGGGGACAGGGTATTCACCCCTCCACTTT.

The sample holds a few counts of this clone. V usage is TRBV4-1 and J usage is TRBJ1-2, with 8 bases lining up with TRBD1. The junction had 6 bases not matched to a gene; V was cut back by 0 bases and J by 6 bases. Germline assignment: CDR1 MGHRA and CDR2 YSYEKL. CDR3 length: 15 amino acids. DNA for the CDR3: TGCGCCAGCAGCCAAGATATGCAGGGGGCGAATGGCTACACCTTC. Translated: CASSQDMQGANGYTF.

This clone was seen a single time. This rearrangement joins TRBV15 to TRBJ1-1; D might be TRBD1 (5 bases). CDR3 length equals 15 residues. Germline V lookup: CDR1 LNHNV, CDR2 YYDKDF (reference sequence). V was shortened by 3 bases and J by 0 bases, with 11 bases between the two germline ends. CDR3 sequence (DNA): TGTGCCACCAGCAGGGCGGGGCAGCTGAACACTGAAGCTTTCTTT. Amino acids: CATSRAGQLNTEAFF.

A single count supports this clone. V usage is TRBV7-2 and J usage is TRBJ2-5, with a tentative D call TRBD2 (7 bases). This CDR3 region has 13 residues. V was pared by 1 base and J by 10 bases, with 13 bases between. Germline CDR1 SGHTA, CDR2 FQGNSA. CDR3 bases: TGTGCCAGCAGCTTAGGGGAGGGGGGGAACCAGTACTTC. Its translation: CASSLGEGGNQYF.

This clone was observed a few times. The chain employs TRBV19 and TRBJ1-5, with D possibly matching TRBD1 (6 bases). V lost 5 bases to trimming and J lost 3 bases, with 20 bases between them. The CDR3 runs to 17 residues. In germline, CDR1 is LNHDA, CDR2 SQIVND (reference sequence). CDR3 sequence (DNA): TGTGCCAGTAGTCTTAAAGGGGCAGGGGTCGTCAATCAGCCCCAGCATTTT. Protein sequence: CASSLKGAGVVNQPQHF.

As regards this clone: The identical CDR3 is also encoded by other nucleotide sequences in the sample. This chain links TRBV3-1 (or the pseudogene TRBV3-2) with TRBJ2-7; D remains ambiguous. The V and J ends lost 3 bases and 4 bases respectively, with 4 bases between them. Germline V gene data show CDR1 as LGHDT and CDR2 as YNNKEL (reference sequence). The CDR3 runs 11 residues. CDR3 loop: CASSQLYEQYF. Written as DNA, the CDR3 is TGTGCCAGCAGCCAGTTATACGAGCAGTACTTC.

The chain combines TRBV6-4 with TRBJ2-1; D not resolved. The V gene lost 2 bases and the J gene lost 10 bases, with 12 bases spanning the gap. Germline-derived CDR1 and CDR2 are MRHNA and SNTAGT. This CDR3 is built from 13 residues. The CDR3 bases are TGTGCCAGCAGTGACAGAGTAGCTGGGGAGCAGTTCTTC. Residues: CASSDRVAGEQFF.

The rearrangement uses TRBV2 and TRBJ2-1; unclear D gene. The CDR3 sequence is 13 residues long. Between the trimmed V and J ends, which lost 6 bases and 6 bases, there was a span of 12 bases. The germline V gene encodes CDR1 SNHLY and CDR2 FYNNEI. The CDR3 here is CASRGRVFNEQFF. CDR3 in DNA: TGTGCCAGCAGGGGCAGAGTTTTCAATGAGCAGTTCTTC.

The chain employs TRBV3-1 (or the pseudogene TRBV3-2) and TRBJ2-7, with 11 nucleotides matching TRBD2. The CDR3 sequence is 14 residues long. Trimming removed 5 bases from V and 6 bases from J; junction bases left unmatched: 6. Germline-derived CDR1 and CDR2 are LGHDT and YNNKEL (reference sequence). In nucleotides, the CDR3 is TGTGCCAGCAGCTTGGGACTAGCGGTAGGCGAGCAGTACTTC. Its translation is CASSLGLAVGEQYF.

This chain links TRBV15 with TRBJ1-5; maybe TRBD1 (6 bases). The germline CDR1 and CDR2 sequences are LNHNV and YYDKDF (reference sequence). The CDR3 consists of 16 residues. Trimming left V 5 bases short and J 0 bases short, with 14 bases between. DNA for the CDR3: TGTGCCACCAGCGAAAGACAGGTCTATAGCAATCAGCCCCAGCATTTT. This codes for CATSERQVYSNQPQHF. The entire variable domain, with the rest obtained from reference TRBV15 and TRBJ1-5, is as follows: DAMVIQNPRYQVTQFGKPVTLSCSQTLNHNVMYWYQQKSSQAPKLLFHYYDKDFNNEADTPDNFQSRRPNTSFCFLDIRSPGLGDTAMYLCATSERQVYSNQPQHFGDGTRLSIL.

This chain uses TRBV5-5 with TRBJ1-1, with TRBD1 matching over 7 bases. V shed 3 bases, J shed 1 base, and the junction held 6 bases outside the gene matches. Germline V CDR1 and CDR2: SGHKS, YYEKEE (reference sequence). The CDR3 consists of 15 residues. DNA for the CDR3: TGTGCCAGCAGCTGGTCGGGACAGACGAACACTGAAGCTTTCTTT. It encodes CASSWSGQTNTEAFF.

The gene calls are TRBV6-6 and TRBJ1-2, with a weak D call TRBD1 (5 bases). The CDR3 has 16 residues. V was shortened by 5 bases and J by 7 bases, with 23 bases between the two germline ends. The germline gives CDR1 MNHNY, CDR2 SVGAGI (reference sequence). The CDR3 loop is CASSQGRAQGERGYTF. The CDR3 DNA reads TGTGCCAGCAGTCAGGGAAGGGCGCAGGGCGAGCGTGGCTACACCTTC.

The rearrangement joins TRBV18 to TRBJ2-1; 7 nucleotides line up with TRBD2. The CDR3 covers 14 residues. V lost 1 base and J lost 5; bases outside the gene matches: 2. The germline V gene encodes CDR1 KGHSH and CDR2 LQKENI. CDR3 residues: CASSPRGLDNEQFF. CDR3 sequence (DNA): TGTGCCAGCTCACCACGAGGACTAGACAATGAGCAGTTCTTC.

This clone was counted a few times. V is TRBV4-2 and J is TRBJ2-1; a weak D match, TRBD1 (6 bases). The V gene lost 2 bases and the J gene lost 8 bases, with 19 bases spanning the gap. Germline CDR1 LGHNA, CDR2 YNFKEQ. The CDR3 runs 16 residues. The CDR3 region is CASSQPEKGVDHEQFF. In DNA form, the CDR3 reads TGTGCCAGCAGCCAACCGGAGAAGGGGGTGGATCATGAGCAGTTCTTC.

The genes are TRBV7-9 and TRBJ1-1, with D maybe TRBD1 (6 bases). The germline V and J ends were trimmed by 1 base and 1 base, with 10 bases remaining between them. The CDR3 is made up of 15 amino acids. The germline V gene has CDR1 SEHNR and CDR2 FQNEAQ (reference sequence). The CDR3 sequence: CASSLDGTPNTEAFF. DNA for the CDR3: TGTGCCAGCAGCTTAGATGGGACACCGAACACTGAAGCTTTCTTT.

Only one count was recorded for this clone. J is TRBJ1-2 and V is TRBV2, with 10 bases identical to TRBD1. V was clipped by 0 bases and J by 5 bases; unmatched bases: 9. Looked up from germline, CDR1 is SNHLY and CDR2 is FYNNEI. The CDR3 covers 17 residues. The CDR3 protein is CASSEALLGQGRYGYTF. The DNA of the CDR3 is TGTGCCAGCAGTGAAGCGCTTTTGGGACAGGGGAGGTATGGCTACACCTTC.

J is TRBJ2-5 and V is TRBV7-6; perhaps TRBD2 as D (5 bases). Germline CDR1 and CDR2: SGHVS and FNYEAQ. The CDR3 length is 15 residues. V gave up 0 bases and J gave up 3 bases, with 11 bases separating them. As DNA, the CDR3 is TGTGCCAGCAGCTTAGCAGGCGGGTCTGAAGAGACCCAGTACTTC. It is translated as CASSLAGGSEETQYF.

This chain uses TRBV3-1 (or the pseudogene TRBV3-2) with TRBJ1-5; the D gene is possibly TRBD1 (5 bases). This CDR3 is 15 amino acids long. The ends were cut back, 4 bases at V and 9 bases at J, with 19 bases in the middle. From germline, CDR1 is LGHDT and CDR2 YNNKEL (reference sequence). This chain's CDR3 is CASSPSDSLLAPQHF. CDR3 DNA sequence: TGTGCCAGCAGCCCATCAGACAGCCTTTTAGCGCCCCAGCATTTT.

The CDR3 sequence is CASSVVHGGDYRDEQFF. The CDR3 nucleotides are TGTGCCAGCAGCGTAGTCCACGGGGGGGATTACAGGGATGAGCAGTTCTTC. The chain links TRBV9 to TRBJ2-1, with 8 nucleotides matching TRBD2. V was pared by 0 bases and J by 8 bases, with 13 bases of the junction left unmatched. The germline gives CDR1 SGDLS, CDR2 YYNGEE. The CDR3 length is 17 residues.

The genes are TRBV5-5 and TRBJ2-5; 8 bases fit TRBD2. Germline lookup yields CDR1 SGHKS and CDR2 YYEKEE (reference sequence). There are 17 residues in the CDR3. V lost 0 bases, J lost 5 bases, and 12 bases stayed unmatched. CDR3 sequence: CASSLDLQGLDWETQYF. In nucleotides, the CDR3 is TGTGCCAGCAGCTTGGACCTCCAGGGACTAGATTGGGAGACCCAGTACTTC.

The CDR3: CASSPRQGRGTEAFF. The CDR3 coding sequence is TGTGCCAGCTCCCCCAGACAGGGCAGAGGCACTGAAGCTTTCTTT. The chain links TRBV18 to TRBJ1-1; 7 positions agree with TRBD1. V dropped 6 bases and J dropped 4; count of bases not matched to a gene: 11. Germline V lookup: CDR1 KGHSH, CDR2 LQKENI. The CDR3 has 15 amino acids.

A note on this clone: A much larger clone lies one base from this, so it may be a read error. V gene TRBV5-1 combines with J gene TRBJ1-5; 7 nucleotides agree with TRBD1. J lost 0 bases, V lost 4 bases, and 4 bases had no gene match. CDR3 length: 15 amino acids. Germline V gene lookup returns CDR1 SGHRS and CDR2 YFSETQ. In DNA, the CDR3 is TGCGCCAGCAGCCAGACAGGGAATAGCAATCAGCCCCAGCATTTT. The encoded protein is CASSQTGNSNQPQHF.